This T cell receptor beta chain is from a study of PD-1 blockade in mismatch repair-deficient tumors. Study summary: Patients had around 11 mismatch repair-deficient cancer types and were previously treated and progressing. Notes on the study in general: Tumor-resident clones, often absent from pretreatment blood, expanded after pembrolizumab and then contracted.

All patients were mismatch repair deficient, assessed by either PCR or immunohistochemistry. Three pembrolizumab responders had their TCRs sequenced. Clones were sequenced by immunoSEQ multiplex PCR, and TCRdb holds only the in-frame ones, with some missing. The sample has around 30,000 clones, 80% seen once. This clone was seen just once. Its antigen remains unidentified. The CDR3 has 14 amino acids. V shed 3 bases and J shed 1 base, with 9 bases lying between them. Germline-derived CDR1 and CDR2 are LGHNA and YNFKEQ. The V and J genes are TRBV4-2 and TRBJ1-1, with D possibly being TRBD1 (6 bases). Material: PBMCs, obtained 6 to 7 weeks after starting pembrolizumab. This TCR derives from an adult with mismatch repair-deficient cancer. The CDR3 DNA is TGTGCCAGCAGCCACTTGGACAGGAACACTGAAGCTTTCTTT. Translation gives CASSHLDRNTEAFF.